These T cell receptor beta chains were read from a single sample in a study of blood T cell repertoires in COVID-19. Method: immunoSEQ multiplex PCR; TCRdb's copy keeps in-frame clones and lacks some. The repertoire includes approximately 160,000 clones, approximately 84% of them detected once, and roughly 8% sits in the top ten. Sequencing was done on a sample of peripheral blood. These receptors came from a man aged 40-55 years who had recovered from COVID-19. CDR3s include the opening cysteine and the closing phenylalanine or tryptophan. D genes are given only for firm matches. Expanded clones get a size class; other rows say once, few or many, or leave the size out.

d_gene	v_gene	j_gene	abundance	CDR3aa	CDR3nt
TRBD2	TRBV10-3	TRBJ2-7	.	CAISAGTSGRPEQYF	TGTGCCATCAGTGCCGGGACTAGCGGGAGGCCCGAGCAGTACTTC
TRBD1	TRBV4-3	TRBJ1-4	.	CASSQEGMTGTEKLFF	TGCGCCAGCAGCCAAGAGGGTATGACAGGGACCGAAAAACTGTTTTTT
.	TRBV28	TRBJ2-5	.	CASVPRDQETQYF	TGTGCCAGCGTTCCGAGGGATCAAGAGACCCAGTACTTC
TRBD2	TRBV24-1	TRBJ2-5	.	CATSDSGTSQETQYF	TGTGCCACCAGTGACTCCGGGACTAGCCAAGAGACCCAGTACTTC
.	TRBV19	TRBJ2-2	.	CASSVNTGELFF	TGTGCCAGTAGTGTAAACACCGGGGAGCTGTTTTTT
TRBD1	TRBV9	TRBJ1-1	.	CASSVEPHRQGASTEAFF	TGTGCCAGCAGCGTAGAGCCGCATCGACAGGGGGCGAGCACTGAAGCTTTCTTT
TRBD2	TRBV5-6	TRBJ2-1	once	CASSLSGESYNEQFF	TGTGCCAGCAGCTTGAGCGGGGAGTCCTACAATGAGCAGTTCTTC
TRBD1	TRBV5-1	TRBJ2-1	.	CASSFLPGQGNNEQFF	TGCGCCAGCAGCTTCCTTCCGGGACAGGGGAACAATGAGCAGTTCTTC
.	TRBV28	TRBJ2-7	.	CASSDQGYRYYEQYF	TGTGCCAGCAGTGACCAGGGGTACCGATACTACGAGCAGTACTTC
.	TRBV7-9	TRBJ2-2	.	CASSLGANTGELFF	TGTGCCAGCAGCTTAGGCGCGAACACCGGGGAGCTGTTTTTT
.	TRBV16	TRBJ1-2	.	CASSRNLGGTDHGYTF	TGTGCCAGCAGCCGAAATCTCGGGGGGACGGATCATGGCTACACCTTC
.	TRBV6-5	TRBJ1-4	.	CASSFSQGEKLFF	TGTGCCAGCAGTTTCTCACAGGGTGAAAAACTGTTTTTT
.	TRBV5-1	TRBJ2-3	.	CASSLTAGGPDTQYF	TGCGCCAGCAGCTTGACCGCCGGAGGCCCAGATACGCAGTATTTT
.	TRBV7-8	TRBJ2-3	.	CASAEGADTQYF	TGTGCCAGCGCCGAAGGAGCAGATACGCAGTATTTT
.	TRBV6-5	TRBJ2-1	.	CASRRFRGTYNEQFF	TGTGCCAGCAGGAGATTTAGGGGAACCTACAATGAGCAGTTCTTC
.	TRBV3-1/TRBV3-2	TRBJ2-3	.	CASSQEGGIADTQYF	TGTGCCAGCAGCCAAGAGGGCGGGATCGCAGATACGCAGTATTTT
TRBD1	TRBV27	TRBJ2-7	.	CASSFDGQGGLWQYF	TGTGCCAGCAGTTTCGATGGACAGGGTGGGTTGTGGCAGTACTTC
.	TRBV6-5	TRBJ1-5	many	CASRKGNQPQHF	TGTGCCAGCAGGAAGGGGAATCAGCCCCAGCATTTT
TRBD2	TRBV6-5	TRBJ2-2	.	CASSSGRVTGELFF	TGTGCCAGCAGTAGCGGGAGGGTGACCGGGGAGCTGTTTTTT
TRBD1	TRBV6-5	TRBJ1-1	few	CASRLTGVTEAFF	TGTGCCAGTAGACTTACAGGGGTAACTGAAGCTTTCTTT
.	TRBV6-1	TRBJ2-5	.	CASSEQGQTVGETQYF	TGTGCCAGCAGTGAACAAGGACAGACCGTGGGAGAGACCCAGTACTTC
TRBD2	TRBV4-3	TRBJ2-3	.	CASGGLAFSTDTQYF	TGCGCCAGCGGCGGACTAGCCTTTAGCACAGATACGCAGTATTTT
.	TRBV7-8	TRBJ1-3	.	CASSLVRGLGNTIYF	TGTGCCAGCAGCTTAGTTCGGGGGTTGGGAAACACCATATATTTT
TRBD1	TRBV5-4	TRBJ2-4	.	CASSLGTGNRAKNIQYF	TGTGCCAGCAGCTTGGGGACAGGGAATCGGGCCAAAAACATTCAGTACTTC
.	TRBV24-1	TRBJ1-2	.	CATSSQGPNYGYTF	TGTGCCACCAGTAGTCAGGGTCCTAACTATGGCTACACCTTC
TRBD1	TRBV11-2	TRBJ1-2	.	CASSPSGGGQYGYTF	TGTGCCAGCAGCCCGAGTGGAGGGGGCCAGTATGGCTACACCTTC
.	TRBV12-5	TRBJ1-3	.	CASGFGGIGNTIYF	TGTGCTAGTGGTTTTGGAGGTATTGGAAACACCATATATTTT
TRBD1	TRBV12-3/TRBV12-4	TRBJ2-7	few	CASSLQGEYEQYF	TGTGCCAGCAGTTTGCAGGGGGAATACGAGCAGTACTTC
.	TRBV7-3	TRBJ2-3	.	CASSSPRGTQYF	TGTGCCAGCAGCTCTCCGCGGGGTACGCAGTATTTT
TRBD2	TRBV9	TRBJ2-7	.	CASSVSLGRAYEQYF	TGTGCCAGCAGCGTATCGTTGGGGAGGGCCTACGAGCAGTACTTC
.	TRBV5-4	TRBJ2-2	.	CASSFGSGGELFF	TGTGCCAGCAGCTTTGGTTCCGGCGGGGAGCTGTTTTTT
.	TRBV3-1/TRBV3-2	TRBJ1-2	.	CASSQPNRDPGGYTF	TGTGCCAGCAGCCAGCCTAACAGGGATCCGGGGGGCTACACCTTC
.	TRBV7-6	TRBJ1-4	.	CASSPGDWEKLFF	TGTGCCAGCAGTCCAGGGGATTGGGAAAAACTGTTTTTT
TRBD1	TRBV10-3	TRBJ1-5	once	CAISEWGTANQPQHF	TGTGCCATCAGTGAGTGGGGGACAGCTAATCAGCCCCAGCATTTT
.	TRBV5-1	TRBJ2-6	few	CASSSTGSSGANVLTF	TGCGCCAGCAGTAGTACAGGGAGCTCTGGGGCCAACGTCCTGACTTTC
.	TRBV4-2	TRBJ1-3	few	CASSQEGGRNTIYF	TGTGCCAGCAGCCAAGAGGGGGGTAGAAACACCATATATTTT
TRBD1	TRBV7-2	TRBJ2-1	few	CASGDRVNEQFF	TGTGCCAGCGGTGACAGGGTCAATGAGCAGTTCTTC
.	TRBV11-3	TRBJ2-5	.	CASSLEGFRGETQYF	TGTGCCAGCAGCTTAGAGGGATTCCGGGGGGAGACCCAGTACTTC
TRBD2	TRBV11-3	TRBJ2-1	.	CASSLPLSGGAKNEQFF	TGTGCCAGCAGCCTCCCTCTTAGCGGGGGGGCCAAAAATGAGCAGTTCTTC
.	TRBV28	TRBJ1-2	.	CASSLGEYGYTF	TGTGCCAGCAGTTTAGGAGAATATGGCTACACCTTC
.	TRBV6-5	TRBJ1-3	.	CASSLGLFSGNTIYF	TGTGCCAGCAGTTTGGGACTTTTCTCTGGAAACACCATATATTTT